This TCR beta chain was sequenced for a study of cytomegalovirus exposure and HLA in healthy donors. Study results and caveats: Per a later analysis, fewer than 20,000 TCR beta sequences showed association with HLA alleles at 0.05 false discovery rate. Researchers catalogued some 160 TCR beta chains as cytomegalovirus-associated.

After removal of 3 bases from V and 2 bases from J, the junction contained 7 bases not matched to a gene. The CDR3 is made up of 16 amino acids. Germline assignment: CDR1 MNHNS and CDR2 SASEGT. Regarding this clone: Its antigen is not identified.

The study ran its PCR with 60 Vbeta and 13 Jbeta primers. The table came from immunoSEQ multiplex PCR; TCRdb's copy has only in-frame clones and leaves some out. The sample carries roughly 110,000 clones, 73% recorded once. The sequence came from a man aged 25 to 45 in good health and CMV-seronegative. The V call is TRBV6-1, the J call TRBJ2-1; 7 positions match TRBD2. The material sequenced was PBMCs. Written as DNA, the CDR3 is TGTGCCAGCAGTGACCTCAGCGGGGCGCCCTACAATGAGCAGTTCTTC. Its protein is CASSDLSGAPYNEQFF.